Listed here are 17 T cell receptor beta chains from one sample, sequenced in a study of cytomegalovirus exposure and HLA in healthy donors. PCR employed 60 Vbeta and 13 Jbeta primers. Generated by immunoSEQ multiplex PCR, the TCRdb table keeps only in-frame clones and is missing some. The repertoire holds 120,000 or so clones, with over 65% as singletons. The source material was PBMCs. Receptors were obtained from a man younger than 30 in good health and CMV-seronegative.

This chain joins TRBV13 and TRBJ2-3; TRBD1 aligns across 8 bases. This CDR3 has 13 residues. V was clipped by 2 bases and J by 6 bases; unmatched bases: 1. Germline V gene data show CDR1 as PRHDT and CDR2 as FYEKMQ (reference sequence). CDR3 sequence reads: CASSLQGADTQYF. The CDR3 DNA is TGTGCCAGCAGCTTACAGGGGGCCGATACGCAGTATTTT. The whole variable domain, remainder taken from reference TRBV13 and TRBJ2-3, is AAGVIQSPRHLIKEKRETATLKCYPIPRHDTVYWYQQGPGQDPQFLISFYEKMQSDKGSIPDRFSAQQFSDYHSELNMSSLELGDSALYFCASSLQGADTQYFGPGTRLTVL.

The V call is TRBV29-1, the J call TRBJ1-4, with D perhaps TRBD1 (6 bases). The CDR3 totals 12 residues. Trimming took 2 bases from V and 8 from J, leaving 9 bases between them. Germline V gene data show CDR1 as SQVTM and CDR2 as ANQGSEA. The chain's CDR3 is CSVETGKEKLFF. Here the CDR3 DNA reads TGCAGCGTTGAAACAGGGAAGGAAAAACTGTTTTTT.

The V and J genes are TRBV5-4 and TRBJ2-7; 7 nucleotides line up with TRBD1. CDR1 and CDR2 (germline): SGHNT, YYREEE (reference sequence). CDR3 length: 14 amino acids. Trimming took 2 bases from V and 1 from J; bases not matched to a gene: 3. The CDR3 coding sequence is TGTGCCAGCAGCTTACTGACAGGGTCCTACGAGCAGTACTTC. Its protein is CASSLLTGSYEQYF. Full variable domain (outside the CDR3, taken from reference TRBV5-4 and TRBJ2-7): ETGVTQSPTHLIKTRGQQVTLRCSSQSGHNTVSWYQQALGQGPQFIFQYYREEENGRGNFPPRFSGLQFPNYSSELNVNALELDDSALYLCASSLLTGSYEQYFGPGTRLTVT.

The V call is TRBV2, the J call TRBJ1-1; D might be TRBD1 (6 bases). The V end was cut by 1 base, the J end by 7 bases, with 19 bases between. This CDR3 is built from 16 residues. The germline V gene encodes CDR1 SNHLY and CDR2 FYNNEI. CDR3 sequence (DNA): TGTGCCAGCAGTGAAGATCGGGGGGCGCTAATTTATGAAGCTTTCTTT. Translating gives CASSEDRGALIYEAFF.

The chain is built from TRBV29-1 and TRBJ2-2; 9 positions agree with TRBD1. The CDR3 has 16 amino acids. V lost 4 bases and J lost 3; bases outside the gene matches: 9. In germline, CDR1 is SQVTM, CDR2 ANQGSEA. The CDR3 spells CSVAGNRDRDTGELFF. In DNA, the CDR3 is TGCAGCGTTGCTGGAAACCGGGACAGGGACACCGGGGAGCTGTTTTTT.

This chain joins TRBV9 and TRBJ2-1; D is perhaps TRBD2 (6 bases). Germline V CDR1 and CDR2: SGDLS, YYNGEE. The CDR3 extends over 16 amino acids. With 4 bases removed from V and 0 bases from J, the gap between germline ends came to 14 bases. The CDR3 nucleotides read TGTGCCAGCAGCTTGCATGGGCGGGGCTCCTACAATGAGCAGTTCTTC. This gives the protein CASSLHGRGSYNEQFF.

The chain joins TRBV27 to TRBJ1-1, with D possibly matching TRBD1 (5 bases). Trimming left V 2 bases short and J 1 base short, with 14 bases between. The CDR3 spans 16 residues. Per germline, CDR1 MNHEY and CDR2 SMNVEV (reference sequence). The CDR3 protein is CASSLGRGRGNTEAFF. DNA for the CDR3: TGTGCCAGCAGTTTAGGGCGCGGGAGGGGGAACACTGAAGCTTTCTTT.

This rearrangement joins TRBV6-5 to TRBJ1-1, with D hard to call. Trimming removed 6 bases at V and 1 base at J, with 12 bases between. Germline CDR1 and CDR2: MNHEY and SVGAGI. CDR3 length equals 14 residues. The CDR3 coding sequence is TGTGCCAGCAGCCGAGGTCTTGGGAACACTGAAGCTTTCTTT. Translated: CASSRGLGNTEAFF.

The V call is TRBV7-9, the J call TRBJ1-1; 7 positions match TRBD1. The trim removed 0 bases at V and 6 bases at J, leaving 4 bases unmatched. The germline V gene encodes CDR1 SEHNR and CDR2 FQNEAQ (reference sequence). The CDR3 is made up of 14 amino acids. The CDR3 DNA sequence: TGTGCCAGCAGCTTAGCCACAGGGGTTGCTGAAGCTTTCTTT. It translates to CASSLATGVAEAFF.

The chain joins TRBV5-8 to TRBJ2-2; D possibly corresponds to TRBD2 (6 bases). Trimming removed 7 bases at V and 0 bases at J, with 10 bases between. Germline V gene sequence: CDR1 SGHTS, CDR2 YDEGEE. The CDR3 has 14 residues. The CDR3 nucleotides are TGTGCCAGCGGCCCGGGGGCGAACACCGGGGAGCTGTTTTTT. Its translation is CASGPGANTGELFF.

This chain uses TRBV13 with TRBJ2-2; weak D call: TRBD2 (5 bases). V was pared by 5 bases and J by 6 bases, with 10 bases between. CDR3 size: 13 residues. In germline, CDR1 is PRHDT, CDR2 FYEKMQ (reference sequence). CDR3 DNA sequence: TGTGCCAGCAGCGGGAGTTGGTCCGGGGAGCTGTTTTTT. Protein product: CASSGSWSGELFF.

V usage is TRBV25-1 and J usage is TRBJ2-6; no definite D call. The germline V gene has CDR1 MGHDK and CDR2 SYGVNS. This CDR3 is built from 16 residues. V lost 1 base, J lost 0 bases, and 7 bases lay in between. CDR3 sequence (DNA): TGTGCCAGCAGTGAATGGCTCACCTCTGGGGCCAACGTCCTGACTTTC. Translated, it gives CASSEWLTSGANVLTF.

This chain uses TRBV5-1 with TRBJ2-2; D is perhaps TRBD1 (6 bases). Germline CDR1 and CDR2: SGHRS and YFSETQ. The CDR3 totals 16 residues. V dropped 0 bases and J dropped 5 bases, with 14 bases sitting between them. CDR3 nucleotides: TGCGCCAGCAGCTTGGCCAGCCAGGGGTTAACCGGGGAGCTGTTTTTT. Translating it yields CASSLASQGLTGELFF. Complete variable domain (other parts from reference TRBV5-1 and TRBJ2-2): KAGVTQTPRYLIKTRGQQVTLSCSPISGHRSVSWYQQTPGQGLQFLFEYFSETQRNKGNFPGRFSGRQFSNSRSEMNVSTLELGDSALYLCASSLASQGLTGELFFGEGSRLTVL.

This clone was observed a handful of times. The chain couples TRBV7-8 to TRBJ1-1; tentatively, D is TRBD1 (6 bases). Trimming removed 1 base at V and 0 bases at J, with 15 bases between. This CDR3 has 17 amino acids. The germline gives CDR1 SGHVS, CDR2 FQNEAQ. The CDR3 nucleotides are TGTGCCAGCAGCTTAGAGGGGGGGCGCCCTATGAACACTGAAGCTTTCTTT. Its protein is CASSLEGGRPMNTEAFF.

The chain recombines TRBV9 with TRBJ2-1, with 11 bases aligning to TRBD1. The CDR3 length is 15 residues. Germline-derived CDR1 and CDR2 are SGDLS and YYNGEE. V shed 4 bases, J shed 5 bases, and the junction held 5 bases outside the gene matches. This CDR3 reads CASSLGTGGNNEQFF. The CDR3, as DNA: TGTGCCAGCAGCCTTGGGACAGGGGGTAACAATGAGCAGTTCTTC.

CDR3 region: CASSQVGYEQYF. In nucleotides, the CDR3 is TGCGCCAGCAGCCAAGTGGGCTACGAGCAGTACTTC. The chain uses TRBV4-3 and TRBJ2-5, with D unresolved. The DNA end is a closer match to TRBJ2-7, so the J assignment may be wrong. The CDR3 runs to 12 residues. The germline gives CDR1 LGHNA, CDR2 YSLEER.

The CDR3 region is CAIKGTGGQPQHF. The CDR3 DNA reads TGTGCCATCAAAGGGACAGGGGGCCAGCCCCAGCATTTT. The chain combines TRBV10-3 with TRBJ1-5, with 12 bases identical to TRBD1. Germline CDR1 ENHRY, CDR2 SYGVKD. Germline trimming cut 7 bases from V and 7 bases from J; bases unmatched to any gene: 2. The CDR3 covers 13 residues.